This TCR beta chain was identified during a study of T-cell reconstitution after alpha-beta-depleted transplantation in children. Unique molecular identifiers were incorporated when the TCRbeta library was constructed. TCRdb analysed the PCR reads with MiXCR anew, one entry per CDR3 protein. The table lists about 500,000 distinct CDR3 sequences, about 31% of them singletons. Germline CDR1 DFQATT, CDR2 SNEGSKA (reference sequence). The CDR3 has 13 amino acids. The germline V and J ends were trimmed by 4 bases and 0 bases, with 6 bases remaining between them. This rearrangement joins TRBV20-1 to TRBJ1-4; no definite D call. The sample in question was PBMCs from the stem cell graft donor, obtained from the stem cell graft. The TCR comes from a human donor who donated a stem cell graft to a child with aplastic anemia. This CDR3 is CSATRTTNEKLFF. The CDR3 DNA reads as TGCAGTGCTACCAGGACAACTAATGAAAAACTGTTTTTT.